The next 21 T cell receptor beta chains were all read from a single sample in a study of multiple sclerosis patients with progressive multifocal leukoencephalopathy. Time point given: five to six months of natalizumab therapy. Clones were sequenced by immunoSEQ multiplex PCR, and TCRdb holds only the in-frame ones, with some missing. The sample consists of over 25,000 clones, roughly 86% of them appearing once. Sequenced material: PBMCs, taken from a patient treated with natalizumab. All receptors derive from a human donor with multiple sclerosis.

The V gene is TRBV29-1, the J gene TRBJ1-2; TRBD1 aligns across 8 bases. V lost 6 bases and J lost 3; bases outside the gene matches: 6. The germline gives CDR1 SQVTM, CDR2 ANQGSEA. The CDR3 consists of 13 residues. CDR3 sequence (DNA): TGCAGCGTGGACGGACAGGGCGACTATGGCTACACCTTC. This codes for CSVDGQGDYGYTF. The whole variable domain, remainder taken from reference TRBV29-1 and TRBJ1-2, is SAVISQKPSRDICQRGTSLTIQCQVDSQVTMMFWYRQQPGQSLTLIATANQGSEATYESGFVIDKFPISRPNLTFSTLTVSNMSPEDSSIYLCSVDGQGDYGYTFGSGTRLTVV.

The rearrangement uses TRBV6-5 and TRBJ2-2; TRBD1 agrees at 7 bases. CDR1 is MNHEY and CDR2 is SVGAGI in the germline V gene. The V and J ends lost 3 bases and 5 bases, in that order; junction bases with no gene match: 6. The CDR3 has 15 residues. The CDR3: CASSYTGAGTGELFF. The CDR3 nucleotides read TGTGCCAGCAGTTATACAGGGGCTGGTACCGGGGAGCTGTTTTTT.

For this clone: The sample contains more than one DNA sequence encoding this CDR3. The rearrangement uses TRBV5-1 and TRBJ1-2, with D perhaps matching TRBD1 (6 bases). This CDR3 contains 13 residues. The V gene lost 2 bases and the J gene lost 5 bases, with 10 bases spanning the gap. CDR1 is SGHRS, CDR2 YFSETQ, per germline. The CDR3 region has the DNA TGCGCCAGCAGCTTACAGGGTCAGTATGGCTACACCTTC. Its translation is CASSLQGQYGYTF.

This clone was counted a few times. V and J are TRBV7-2 and TRBJ2-7; 8 nucleotides align to TRBD2. Germline values: CDR1 SGHTA, CDR2 FQGNSA. V was clipped by 7 bases and J by 8 bases; unmatched bases: 13. There are 14 residues in the CDR3. The CDR3 is CASNELAAKGQQYF. CDR3 nucleotides: TGTGCCAGCAACGAACTAGCGGCAAAGGGCCAGCAGTACTTC.

The rearrangement joins TRBV5-1 to TRBJ2-3, with 11 bases fitting TRBD2. V gave up 3 bases and J gave up 5 bases; unmatched junction bases: 8. CDR1 and CDR2 from the germline V gene are SGHRS and YFSETQ. The CDR3 totals 16 residues. This CDR3 reads CASSSVAGGRRDTQYF. CDR3 coding DNA: TGCGCCAGCAGCTCGGTAGCGGGAGGGCGGAGAGATACGCAGTATTTT. Full variable domain (rest looked up from reference TRBV5-1 and TRBJ2-3): KAGVTQTPRYLIKTRGQQVTLSCSPISGHRSVSWYQQTPGQGLQFLFEYFSETQRNKGNFPGRFSGRQFSNSRSEMNVSTLELGDSALYLCASSSVAGGRRDTQYFGPGTRLTVL.

This clone was counted a few times. V gene TRBV4-3 combines with J gene TRBJ1-4; TRBD1 might be the D (6 bases). CDR1 and CDR2 (germline): LGHNA, YSLEER. V was clipped by 1 base and J by 7 bases, with 13 bases between them. This CDR3 is 15 amino acids long. The CDR3 DNA follows: TGCGCCAGCAGCCAAGGGGGTGGGGGGGCTGAAAAACTGTTTTTT. Its protein product is CASSQGGGGAEKLFF.

V gene TRBV7-9 combines with J gene TRBJ2-7; no definite D call. Germline V CDR1 and CDR2: SEHNR, FQNEAQ (reference sequence). This CDR3 has 12 amino acids. V was shortened by 1 base and J by 7 bases, with 8 bases between the two germline ends. CDR3 in DNA: TGTGCCAGCAGCTTAGGGGAAGGGGAGCAGTACTTC. Encoded protein: CASSLGEGEQYF.

The chain links TRBV7-2 to TRBJ2-2, with D perhaps matching TRBD1 (6 bases). The V end lost 5 bases, the J end lost 8 bases, and 12 bases lay between the germline ends. Germline loops: CDR1 SGHTA, CDR2 FQGNSA. This CDR3 is 13 amino acids long. The CDR3 reads CASSAYREGELFF. As DNA, the CDR3 is TGTGCCAGCAGCGCATACAGGGAGGGGGAGCTGTTTTTT.

The chain links TRBV30 to TRBJ1-1; the match to TRBD1 covers 10 bases. This CDR3 contains 15 residues. V shed 3 bases, J shed 1 base, and the junction held 5 bases outside the gene matches. Per germline, CDR1 GTSNPN and CDR2 SVGIG (reference sequence). The chain's CDR3 is CAWRYRDRGNTEAFF. CDR3 coding DNA: TGTGCCTGGAGGTACCGGGACAGGGGGAACACTGAAGCTTTCTTT.

V usage is TRBV27 and J usage is TRBJ1-5; TRBD1 is a possible D gene (6 bases). The CDR3 has 16 residues. V was shortened by 5 bases and J by 2 bases, with 16 bases between the two germline ends. Germline CDR1 is MNHEY and CDR2 is SMNVEV (reference sequence). As DNA, the CDR3 is TGTGCCAGCAGTACAAGAGGGGGGGAACGCAATCAGCCCCAGCATTTT. Its protein product is CASSTRGGERNQPQHF.

V usage is TRBV10-3 and J usage is TRBJ1-5, with D tentatively TRBD1 (5 bases). CDR3 size: 14 residues. The V gene's germline CDR1 is ENHRY and CDR2 SYGVKD. V shed 2 bases and J shed 3 bases, with 8 bases lying between them. The CDR3: CAISEEGPNQPQHF. The CDR3 DNA follows: TGTGCCATCAGTGAGGAGGGACCCAATCAGCCCCAGCATTTT.

The V call is TRBV19, the J call TRBJ1-2, with no clear D. With 9 bases removed from V and 3 bases from J, the gap between germline ends came to 11 bases. Germline V gene data show CDR1 as LNHDA and CDR2 as SQIVND (reference sequence). This CDR3 region has 12 residues. CDR3 nucleotides: TGTGCCAGCCTTCAGTCGTACTATGGCTACACCTTC. This sequence encodes CASLQSYYGYTF.

The CDR3 protein is CSTSGTSYNEQFF. CDR3 nucleotides: TGCAGCACTTCCGGGACTAGCTACAATGAGCAGTTCTTC. The chain recombines TRBV29-1 with TRBJ2-1; 8 nucleotides match TRBD2. Germline V lookup: CDR1 SQVTM, CDR2 ANQGSEA. This CDR3 is built from 13 residues. V was pared by 8 bases and J by 3 bases, with 6 bases of the junction left unmatched.

This chain links TRBV5-1 with TRBJ2-4; 11 bases match TRBD2. Germline V gene data show CDR1 as SGHRS and CDR2 as YFSETQ. J lost 0 bases, V lost 3 bases, and 5 bases had no gene match. The CDR3 length is 17 residues. CDR3 DNA: TGCGCCAGCAGCTCGGGACTAGCGGCAGTAGCCAAAAACATTCAGTACTTC. It is translated as CASSSGLAAVAKNIQYF.

This chain uses TRBV2 with TRBJ1-1; 7 nucleotides align to TRBD1. The CDR3 spans 13 residues. V trimming: 7 bases; J trimming: 0 bases; junction bases outside the gene matches: 2. Germline assignment: CDR1 SNHLY and CDR2 FYNNEI. CDR3: CASKGGMNTEAFF. CDR3 nucleotide sequence: TGTGCCAGCAAAGGGGGCATGAACACTGAAGCTTTCTTT. The complete variable domain, with remaining parts taken from reference TRBV2 and TRBJ1-1, reads EPEVTQTPSHQVTQMGQEVILRCVPISNHLYFYWYRQILGQKVEFLVSFYNNEISEKSEIFDDQFSVERPDGSNFTLKIRSTKLEDSAMYFCASKGGMNTEAFFGQGTRLTVV.

The rearrangement links TRBV19 to TRBJ1-5; D is unresolved. V was clipped by 7 bases and J by 1 base, with 14 bases between them. The CDR3 is 15 residues long. Germline loops: CDR1 LNHDA, CDR2 SQIVND (reference sequence). CDR3 nucleotide sequence: TGTGCCAGTAAACCGGGCGTGGGGAGCAATCAGCCCCAGCATTTT. Amino acids: CASKPGVGSNQPQHF.

This chain connects TRBV5-6 to TRBJ1-2; no firm D call. Germline V gene data show CDR1 as SGHDT and CDR2 as YYEEEE. CDR3 length equals 16 residues. The ends were cut back, 1 base at V and 6 bases at J, with 19 bases in the middle. CDR3 loop: CASSLPVTRPANGYTF. The DNA of the CDR3 is TGTGCCAGCAGCTTGCCTGTGACACGGCCAGCCAATGGCTACACCTTC.

Of note for this clone: An end of the junction differs from the germline gene, which may be a read error. The chain has TRBV2 and TRBJ2-6; D unclear. The CDR3 is made up of 13 amino acids. The germline CDR1 and CDR2 sequences are SNHLY and FYNNEI. The CDR3 spells CASSEAGYNVLTF. The CDR3 DNA reads TGTGCCAGCAGCGAAGCAGGCTACAACGTCCTGACTTTC.

V is TRBV4-3 and J is TRBJ1-1; unclear D gene. This CDR3 is 13 amino acids long. In germline, CDR1 is LGHNA, CDR2 YSLEER. V was clipped by 0 bases and J by 2 bases, with 4 bases between them. In nucleotides, the CDR3 is TGCGCCAGCAGCCAAGAGCACAACACTGAAGCTTTCTTT. It translates to CASSQEHNTEAFF.

The rearrangement links TRBV15 to TRBJ1-4; the D is unclear. The V gene lost 0 bases and the J gene lost 2 bases, with 7 bases spanning the gap. Germline CDR1 LNHNV, CDR2 YYDKDF (reference sequence). This CDR3 is built from 15 residues. CDR3 amino acids: CATSRDARTNEKLFF. The CDR3 DNA is TGTGCCACCAGCAGAGATGCCCGGACTAATGAAAAACTGTTTTTT.

This clone came up once. This chain links TRBV15 with TRBJ1-1; D not resolved. Germline CDR1 is LNHNV and CDR2 is YYDKDF (reference sequence). The CDR3 totals 13 residues. V was clipped by 5 bases and J by 0 bases, with 7 bases between them. CDR3 sequence reads: CATSYDLNTEAFF. The CDR3 nucleotides are TGTGCCACCAGCTACGACTTGAACACTGAAGCTTTCTTT.